This is a list of T cell receptor beta chains from one sample in a study of T cells in Graves' hyperthyroidism and ophthalmopathy. TCRdb used MiXCR to reprocess the multiplex PCR reads, holding one entry per CDR3 protein. The sample has approximately 600,000 distinct CDR3 sequences; roughly 15% are singletons. Sequences were obtained from blood. All receptors come from a woman aged 40 to 50 with Graves' ophthalmopathy. The CDR3 runs from the conserved cysteine through the conserved F or W. D genes are given only for firm matches. Some rows mark clone size as missing; the rest say once, few, many or name a class of expanded clone.

clone size | J gene | D gene | V gene | CDR3 protein | CDR3 DNA
many | TRBJ1-2 | TRBD1 | TRBV28 | CASSLDRVGGYTF | TGTGCCAGCAGCTTGGACAGGGTGGGTGGCTACACCTTC
many | TRBJ2-7 | TRBD2 | TRBV28 | CASRPDTSGRAYEQYF | TGTGCCAGCAGGCCCGATACTAGCGGGAGGGCCTACGAGCAGTACTTC
many | TRBJ1-1 | - | TRBV20-1 | CSARGFDGEEAFF | TGCAGTGCTAGAGGTTTTGACGGCGAGGAAGCTTTCTTT
few | TRBJ1-2 | TRBD1 | TRBV27 | CASSPRGTVINYGYTF | TGTGCCAGCAGTCCCCGAGGGACAGTGATCAACTATGGCTACACCTTC
- | TRBJ1-2 | TRBD1 | TRBV3-1 | CASSKGQEHGYTF | TGTGCCAGCAGCAAGGGACAGGAGCATGGCTACACCTTC
many | TRBJ1-6 | - | TRBV28 | CASSERTAQYSPLHF | TGTGCCAGCAGTGAAAGGACAGCGCAGTATTCACCCCTCCACTTT
many | TRBJ2-7 | - | TRBV27 | CASTARSSSYEQYF | TGTGCCAGCACGGCTCGGTCCAGCTCCTACGAGCAGTACTTC
many | TRBJ2-7 | - | TRBV6-5 | CASSYDRGGYEQYF | TGTGCCAGCAGTTACGACCGGGGCGGCTACGAGCAGTACTTC
many | TRBJ1-2 | - | TRBV12-3/TRBV12-4 | CASSSDRNNYGYTF | TGTGCCAGCAGCTCCGACAGGAATAACTATGGCTACACCTTC
few | TRBJ2-7 | - | TRBV18 | CASSPRQTTYEQYF | TGTGCCAGCTCACCAAGGCAGACCACTTACGAGCAGTACTTC
many | TRBJ1-1 | - | TRBV7-2 | CASSLLGGREAFF | TGTGCCAGCAGCTTATTGGGGGGGCGTGAAGCTTTCTTT
- | TRBJ2-5 | - | TRBV6-1 | CASRQDGGFGETQYF | TGTGCCAGCAGACAGGACGGGGGCTTTGGCGAGACCCAGTACTTC
many | TRBJ1-2 | - | TRBV27 | CASSPNRVGYTF | TGTGCCAGCAGCCCTAACAGGGTCGGCTACACCTTC
- | TRBJ1-5 | TRBD1 | TRBV12-3/TRBV12-4 | CASSLMGTGGRNQPQHF | TGTGCCAGCAGTTTAATGGGGACAGGGGGCCGCAATCAGCCCCAGCATTTT
many | TRBJ1-1 | - | TRBV28 | CASSPGGRANTEAFF | TGTGCCAGCAGTCCCGGGGGTCGGGCGAACACTGAAGCTTTCTTT
many | TRBJ2-7 | - | TRBV9 | CASSPHRAGDEQYF | TGTGCCAGCAGCCCCCACCGGGCAGGGGACGAGCAGTACTTC
once | TRBJ1-5 | TRBD1 | TRBV12-3/TRBV12-4 | CVSNDRGGQPQHF | TGTGTCAGCAACGACAGGGGTGGGCAGCCCCAGCATTTT